The 3 T cell receptor beta chains given below trace back to one sample, sequenced in a study of CD8+ T cells in alopecia areata. Following extraction, RNA underwent reverse transcription to cDNA, which served as the sequencing template. Only in-frame clones appear in the TCRdb table, and some are missing; sequencing was by immunoSEQ multiplex PCR. The table includes 160,000 or so clones, about 61% detected once. The treatment here: oral pan-JAK inhibitor, 5-10 mg twice daily. The sample consisted of CD4+ T cells sorted from blood, taken at approximately week 55, from a patient treated with tofacitinib. The origin of the receptors is a human donor with alopecia areata.

The V call is TRBV9, the J call TRBJ1-2, with 7 bases fitting TRBD1. V lost 3 bases to trimming and J lost 4 bases; unmatched junction nucleotides: 6. CDR1 and CDR2 from the germline V gene are SGDLS and YYNGEE. The CDR3 contains 14 residues. CDR3 nucleotides: TGTGCCAGCAGCGGAACGACAGGGCCCTATGGCTACACCTTC. Translation: CASSGTTGPYGYTF.

This chain links TRBV7-9 with TRBJ2-3; D is uncertain. The CDR3 has 12 amino acids. Germline V gene data show CDR1 as SEHNR and CDR2 as FQNEAQ (reference sequence). V was pared by 4 bases and J by 8 bases, with 10 bases between. The CDR3 sequence is CASSYEFGTQYF. CDR3 coding DNA: TGTGCCAGCAGCTACGAGTTTGGTACGCAGTATTTT.

The V call is TRBV18, the J call TRBJ1-2; 9 nucleotides agree with TRBD1. The germline V gene encodes CDR1 KGHSH and CDR2 LQKENI. Trimming cost V 6 bases and J 2 bases; bases outside gene matches: 4. CDR3 size: 14 residues. The CDR3: CASSPGTGNYGYTF. The CDR3, as DNA: TGTGCCAGCTCTCCCGGGACAGGGAACTATGGCTACACCTTC.